A single sample gave rise to the 22 T cell receptor beta chains below, sequenced in a study of T cell responses to AZD1222 COVID-19 vaccine. Method: immunoSEQ multiplex PCR; TCRdb's copy keeps in-frame clones and lacks some. The profile covers some 94,000 clones, with approximately 90% appearing a single time and about 13% taken by the ten largest. The source was peripheral blood, collected on day 0 of AZD1222 vaccination. All receptors derive from an adult in good health.

The chain has TRBV9 and TRBJ1-6, with D unclear. Germline V gene lookup returns CDR1 SGDLS and CDR2 YYNGEE. Deletions cut 2 bases from V and 5 bases from J, with 2 bases between. The CDR3 is made up of 12 amino acids. CDR3 region: CASSVNNSPLHF. CDR3 bases: TGTGCCAGCAGCGTGAATAATTCACCCCTCCACTTT.

The chain links TRBV2 to TRBJ1-2, with D unclear. CDR3 size: 13 residues. Germline V gene data show CDR1 as SNHLY and CDR2 as FYNNEI. The germline V and J ends were trimmed by 3 bases and 8 bases, with 13 bases remaining between them. The CDR3 region is CASSEMAVGGYTF. The CDR3 DNA reads TGTGCCAGCAGTGAGATGGCAGTGGGGGGCTACACCTTC.

Details on this clone: Other DNA sequences of this sample code for an identical CDR3. The chain combines TRBV5-1 with TRBJ1-1, with D hard to call. CDR1 is SGHRS and CDR2 is YFSETQ in the germline V gene. V gave up 1 base and J gave up 2 bases, with 6 bases separating them. The CDR3 contains 13 residues. The CDR3 region is CASSLPGNTEAFF. In DNA, the CDR3 is TGCGCCAGCAGCTTGCCCGGCAACACTGAAGCTTTCTTT. Full variable domain (rest looked up from reference TRBV5-1 and TRBJ1-1): KAGVTQTPRYLIKTRGQQVTLSCSPISGHRSVSWYQQTPGQGLQFLFEYFSETQRNKGNFPGRFSGRQFSNSRSEMNVSTLELGDSALYLCASSLPGNTEAFFGQGTRLTVV.

The rearrangement joins TRBV19 to TRBJ1-5; the D is unclear. Trimming shortened V by 4 bases and J by 1 base, and 14 bases separated the two germline ends. CDR1 is LNHDA and CDR2 is SQIVND in the germline V gene (reference sequence). The CDR3 sequence is 16 residues long. CDR3 amino acids: CASSTAIRTSNQPQHF. The CDR3 nucleotides are TGTGCCAGTAGTACGGCCATAAGGACGAGCAATCAGCCCCAGCATTTT.

The chain has TRBV19 and TRBJ2-3; 7 bases are a match to TRBD2. Germline V gives CDR1 LNHDA, CDR2 SQIVND (reference sequence). The CDR3 consists of 16 residues. Trimming at V came to 2 bases and at J to 5 bases, leaving 10 bases not matched to a gene. CDR3 sequence: CASSINSAGTGDTQYF. Written as DNA, the CDR3 is TGTGCCAGTAGTATAAATTCAGCGGGAACGGGAGATACGCAGTATTTT.

The chain is built from TRBV6-5 and TRBJ2-2, with D possibly being TRBD1 or TRBD2 (6 bases each). The germline V gene encodes CDR1 MNHEY and CDR2 SVGAGI. V was cut by 10 bases and J by 2 bases, with 17 bases left in between. The CDR3 runs to 15 residues. In DNA form, the CDR3 reads TGTGCCATCAGCCCACAGGGAGGAAACACCGGGGAGCTGTTTTTT. Protein sequence: CAISPQGGNTGELFF.

The J gene is TRBJ2-7, the V gene TRBV5-4; D possibly corresponds to TRBD1 (6 bases). This CDR3 comprises 14 residues. The germline V gene encodes CDR1 SGHNT and CDR2 YYREEE (reference sequence). V lost 4 bases and J 6 bases, leaving 17 bases between the germline ends. CDR3 DNA: TGTGCCAGCAGCGAAACACAGGGTCCGGGCGAGCAGTACTTC. It specifies CASSETQGPGEQYF.

This clone has a single count. The rearrangement links TRBV5-8 to TRBJ1-2, with TRBD1 as a possible D gene (6 bases). The CDR3 has 17 residues. Trimming pared 1 base from V and 5 bases from J, leaving 21 bases between. Germline CDR1 is SGHTS and CDR2 is YDEGEE. The CDR3 loop reads CASSLIGTRPSSYGYTF. For the CDR3, the DNA is TGTGCCAGCAGCTTGATCGGGACAAGGCCTTCTTCTTATGGCTACACCTTC.

This sequence joins TRBV9 and TRBJ2-7, with no clear D. Germline CDR1 and CDR2: SGDLS and YYNGEE. Trimming took off 3 bases at V and 5 bases at J, with 12 bases between the two ends. There are 13 residues in the CDR3. The chain's CDR3 is CASSGIIVHEQYF. The CDR3 DNA follows: TGTGCCAGCAGCGGGATAATAGTCCACGAGCAGTACTTC.

V gene TRBV6-5 combines with J gene TRBJ2-1, with unresolved D. The germline V gene encodes CDR1 MNHEY and CDR2 SVGAGI. The CDR3 is 16 amino acids. Trimming took off 0 bases at V and 5 bases at J, with 14 bases between the two ends. The CDR3 reads CASSYSTSGKHNEQFF. CDR3 coding DNA: TGTGCCAGCAGTTACTCAACTTCGGGCAAACACAATGAGCAGTTCTTC.

This chain connects TRBV7-2 to TRBJ2-6, with no clear D. Trimming removed 2 bases at V and 0 bases at J, with 5 bases between. The CDR3 is 15 amino acids. CDR1 and CDR2 from the germline V gene are SGHTA and FQGNSA. The CDR3 DNA reads TGTGCCAGCAGCTTATCTTCCTCTGGGGCCAACGTCCTGACTTTC. Its protein is CASSLSSSGANVLTF.

The genes are TRBV12-3 or TRBV12-4 and TRBJ1-1; D not resolved. The CDR3 covers 13 residues. V was shortened by 0 bases and J by 3 bases, with 5 bases between the two germline ends. The CDR3 DNA reads TGTGCCAGCAGTTTAGCGTGGGACACTGAAGCTTTCTTT. It specifies CASSLAWDTEAFF.

This chain uses TRBV9 with TRBJ2-3; no firm D call. The CDR3 is 14 amino acids. V shed 4 bases and J shed 3 bases, with 12 bases lying between them. Germline V gene lookup returns CDR1 SGDLS and CDR2 YYNGEE. This chain's CDR3 is CASSPPVGTDTQYF. The DNA for the CDR3 is TGTGCCAGCAGCCCCCCGGTGGGGACAGATACGCAGTATTTT.

The chain combines TRBV19 with TRBJ1-2, with D perhaps TRBD1 (6 bases). The CDR3 totals 14 residues. Germline assignment: CDR1 LNHDA and CDR2 SQIVND (reference sequence). V was clipped by 5 bases and J by 3 bases, with 13 bases between them. Here the CDR3 reads CASSVRTADYGYTF. DNA for the CDR3: TGTGCCAGTAGTGTTCGGACAGCCGACTATGGCTACACCTTC.

The CDR3 nucleotides read TGTGCCAGCTCACCACGACTGGGTCTGAAGTCTGAAGCTTTCTTT. Its protein product is CASSPRLGLKSEAFF. The V gene is TRBV18, the J gene TRBJ1-1; D gene unclear. This CDR3 is built from 15 residues. Germline-derived CDR1 and CDR2 are KGHSH and LQKENI. The V gene lost 1 base and the J gene lost 6 bases, with 15 bases spanning the gap.

This rearrangement joins TRBV6-5 to TRBJ1-2; a possible D gene is TRBD1 (5 bases). The ends were cut back, 8 bases at V and 1 base at J, with 11 bases in the middle. The CDR3 covers 13 residues. Germline CDR1 and CDR2: MNHEY and SVGAGI. Written as DNA, the CDR3 is TGTGCCAGCCGGACCGACAGTAACTATGGCTACACCTTC. It specifies CASRTDSNYGYTF.

The chain carries TRBV19 and TRBJ2-7; D is undetermined. The CDR3 extends over 16 amino acids. Germline-derived CDR1 and CDR2 are LNHDA and SQIVND (reference sequence). V gave up 6 bases and J gave up 5 bases, with 23 bases separating them. CDR3: CASSEGGRQAGHEQYF. CDR3 coding DNA: TGTGCCAGTAGCGAAGGCGGCCGTCAGGCTGGACACGAGCAGTACTTC. The full variable domain, in which reference TRBV19 and TRBJ2-7 provide the parts outside the CDR3, is DGGITQSPKYLFRKEGQNVTLSCEQNLNHDAMYWYRQDPGQGLRLIYYSQIVNDFQKGDIAEGYSVSREKKESFPLTVTSAQKNPTAFYLCASSEGGRQAGHEQYFGPGTRLTVT.

The rearrangement uses TRBV6-5 and TRBJ1-2, with D perhaps matching TRBD1 (5 bases). The germline gives CDR1 MNHEY, CDR2 SVGAGI. CDR3 length: 12 residues. V lost 9 bases to trimming and J lost 0 bases, with 8 bases between them. The CDR3 region is CASTGANYGYTF. CDR3 DNA: TGTGCCAGTACAGGAGCTAACTATGGCTACACCTTC.

This sequence joins TRBV7-6 and TRBJ2-7; 11 bases are shared with TRBD1. From germline, CDR1 is SGHVS and CDR2 FNYEAQ. The CDR3 consists of 14 residues. With 5 bases clipped from V and 4 bases from J, the junction kept 4 bases outside the gene matches. The CDR3 is CASSRGDRGYEQYF. CDR3 in DNA: TGTGCCAGCAGCCGCGGGGACAGGGGGTACGAGCAGTACTTC.

The chain combines TRBV5-5 with TRBJ1-2; D remains ambiguous. This CDR3 is 15 amino acids long. V lost 4 bases, J lost 0 bases, and 13 bases lay in between. Per the germline V gene, CDR1 is SGHKS and CDR2 is YYEKEE (reference sequence). The CDR3 loop is CASSPLTGTNYGYTF. The CDR3 DNA reads TGTGCCAGCAGCCCCCTGACCGGGACTAACTATGGCTACACCTTC. Supplemented by reference TRBV5-5 and TRBJ1-2, the full variable domain reads DAGVTQSPTHLIKTRGQQVTLRCSPISGHKSVSWYQQVLGQGPQFIFQYYEKEERGRGNFPDRFSARQFPNYSSELNVNALLLGDSALYLCASSPLTGTNYGYTFGSGTRLTVV.

The chain couples TRBV11-3 to TRBJ2-7; no reliable D call. CDR3 length: 13 amino acids. Germline V lookup: CDR1 SGHNT, CDR2 YENEEA. V was shortened by 2 bases and J by 4 bases, with 9 bases between the two germline ends. CDR3 sequence reads: CASSLSGRYEQYF. Written as DNA, the CDR3 is TGTGCCAGCAGCTTATCTGGTAGATACGAGCAGTACTTC.

The genes are TRBV18 and TRBJ1-6; no clear D. The CDR3 runs to 15 residues. CDR1 is KGHSH, CDR2 LQKENI, per germline. V was clipped by 2 bases and J by 8 bases, with 13 bases between them. In DNA form, the CDR3 reads TGTGCCAGCTCACCAATCGGTACAGTGGATTCACCCCTCCACTTT. Its protein is CASSPIGTVDSPLHF.